A single sample gave rise to the 32 T cell receptor beta chains below, sequenced in a study of PD-L1 blockade in urothelial cancer. Assay used: immunoSEQ multiplex PCR; TCRdb lists only in-frame clones, some missing. The sample yields 90,000 to 120,000 clones, over 75% seen once. The sample here was PBMCs, taken around atezolizumab (anti-PD-L1) treatment. The receptors were sampled from a man aged 50 or older with urothelial cancer.

This clone has just a few counts. The genes are TRBV4-2 and TRBJ1-4; 9 positions match TRBD1. The germline V gene encodes CDR1 LGHNA and CDR2 YNFKEQ. This CDR3 region has 15 residues. Unmatched junction bases numbered 4, after V lost 0 bases and J lost 8 bases. This chain's CDR3 is CASSQEQGALEKLFF. In DNA, the CDR3 is TGTGCCAGCAGCCAAGAACAGGGGGCGTTGGAAAAACTGTTTTTT.

J is TRBJ2-1 and V is TRBV5-6, with 9 bases matching TRBD1. The V gene's germline CDR1 is SGHDT and CDR2 YYEEEE. With 3 bases clipped from V and 10 bases from J, the junction kept 11 bases outside the gene matches. CDR3 length: 15 amino acids. Here the CDR3 DNA reads TGTGCCAGCAGCTCCTCACAGGGGGCCCAAGGGGAGCAGTTCTTC. It is translated as CASSSSQGAQGEQFF.

The chain uses TRBV12-5 and TRBJ2-5; D uncertain. V dropped 6 bases and J dropped 4 bases, with 18 bases sitting between them. CDR1 is LGHNT and CDR2 is FRNRAP in the germline V gene. The CDR3 is made up of 15 amino acids. The CDR3 sequence is CASGRDGALGETQYF. As DNA, the CDR3 is TGTGCTAGTGGCCGCGACGGAGCCCTGGGAGAGACCCAGTACTTC.

This clone was counted once. The J gene is TRBJ1-2, the V gene TRBV20-1, with D possibly matching TRBD1 (5 bases). V was pared by 3 bases and J by 8 bases, with 10 bases between. CDR1 is DFQATT, CDR2 SNEGSKA, per germline (reference sequence). The CDR3 runs to 11 residues. The CDR3 sequence is CSARSGGGYTF. The CDR3 region has the DNA TGCAGTGCTAGGTCGGGGGGGGGCTACACCTTC.

This chain links TRBV11-3 with TRBJ2-1, with a tentative D call TRBD1 (6 bases). This CDR3 comprises 14 residues. Germline loops: CDR1 SGHNT, CDR2 YENEEA. Trimming left V 3 bases short and J 0 bases short, with 6 bases between. The CDR3 region has the DNA TGTGCCAGCAGCTTCAGGGGCTCCTACAATGAGCAGTTCTTC. Its protein product is CASSFRGSYNEQFF.

This CDR3 is CASERQGVTGELFF. The CDR3, as DNA: TGCGCCAGTGAGCGACAGGGAGTAACCGGGGAGCTGTTTTTT. V usage is TRBV5-1 and J usage is TRBJ2-2; 7 bases are shared with TRBD1. Trimming at V came to 8 bases and at J to 5 bases, leaving 9 bases not matched to a gene. The CDR3 contains 14 residues. Germline V CDR1 and CDR2: SGHRS, YFSETQ.

The CDR3 region has the DNA TGTGCCAGCAGATTACCGACTGGGTACGAGCAGTACTTC. It specifies CASRLPTGYEQYF. The chain links TRBV6-6 to TRBJ2-7; D unclear. V gave up 6 bases and J gave up 4 bases, with 13 bases separating them. Germline CDR1 is MNHNY and CDR2 is SVGAGI (reference sequence). CDR3 size: 13 residues.

This chain links TRBV28 with TRBJ1-6; perhaps TRBD1 as D (5 bases). The CDR3 is made up of 16 amino acids. V dropped 3 bases and J dropped 11 bases, with 20 bases sitting between them. Germline CDR1 is MDHEN and CDR2 is SYDVKM. CDR3 amino acids: CASSFFRGGKYPPLHF. The CDR3 bases are TGTGCCAGCAGTTTTTTTAGGGGAGGCAAATATCCACCCCTCCACTTT.

The gene calls are TRBV29-1 and TRBJ2-1, with D tentatively TRBD1 (5 bases). CDR3 length: 13 residues. V was cut by 4 bases and J by 6 bases, with 13 bases left in between. Germline CDR1 and CDR2: SQVTM and ANQGSEA. The CDR3 is CSVAGWVGNEQFF. For the CDR3, the DNA is TGCAGCGTTGCAGGGTGGGTAGGCAATGAGCAGTTCTTC.

This chain links TRBV6-6 with TRBJ2-7, with 7 positions matching TRBD1. CDR3 size: 14 residues. The germline CDR1 and CDR2 sequences are MNHNY and SVGAGI (reference sequence). V dropped 11 bases and J dropped 7; count of bases not matched to a gene: 17. CDR3 coding DNA: TGTGCCGCCAAAGGAACTGACAGGGTGGGGGAGCAGTACTTC. It codes for CAAKGTDRVGEQYF.

The V call is TRBV29-1, the J call TRBJ2-7; no clear D. The CDR3 sequence is 10 residues long. Germline V gene sequence: CDR1 SQVTM, CDR2 ANQGSEA. Between the trimmed V and J ends, which lost 5 bases and 2 bases, there was a span of 4 bases. The CDR3 region has the DNA TGCAGCGTTCCTCCCTACGAGCAGTACTTC. Protein sequence: CSVPPYEQYF.

The chain links TRBV9 to TRBJ2-5; D perhaps matches TRBD2 (6 bases). This CDR3 comprises 14 residues. Trimming stripped 5 bases from V and 1 base from J, with 12 bases between. Germline V gene data show CDR1 as SGDLS and CDR2 as YYNGEE. The CDR3 spells CASSSGGSQETQYF. The CDR3 DNA reads TGTGCCAGCAGTAGCGGTGGTTCCCAAGAGACCCAGTACTTC.

V usage is TRBV7-9 and J usage is TRBJ1-1, with D tentatively TRBD1 (6 bases). V dropped 3 bases and J dropped 7 bases, with 12 bases sitting between them. Germline lookup yields CDR1 SEHNR and CDR2 FQNEAQ (reference sequence). CDR3 size: 13 residues. The CDR3 bases are TGTGCCAGCAGCTTGGGGGACACAGATGAAGCTTTCTTT. Amino acid sequence: CASSLGDTDEAFF.

The chain couples TRBV11-1 to TRBJ2-7; 7 bases agree with TRBD2. Losses at the gene ends were 1 base for V and 5 bases for J; bases not matched to a gene: 5. CDR1 and CDR2 (germline): SGHAT, FQDESV (reference sequence). The CDR3 runs to 14 residues. Written as DNA, the CDR3 is TGTGCCAGCAGCTTAGGGGGGGGAGTCGACGAGCAGTACTTC. It codes for CASSLGGGVDEQYF.

This rearrangement joins TRBV9 to TRBJ1-1; 8 nucleotides align to TRBD1. Trimming removed 3 bases from V and 2 bases from J; junction bases left unmatched: 3. The CDR3 runs 14 residues. The germline CDR1 and CDR2 sequences are SGDLS and YYNGEE. CDR3 sequence: CASSGGQGNTEAFF. CDR3 nucleotide sequence: TGTGCCAGCAGCGGAGGACAGGGTAACACTGAAGCTTTCTTT.

This sequence joins TRBV27 and TRBJ2-7; 11 nucleotides align to TRBD1. V gave up 5 bases and J gave up 4 bases; unmatched junction bases: 4. Germline CDR1 reads MNHEY; CDR2 reads SMNVEV (reference sequence). The CDR3 spans 14 residues. The CDR3 DNA is TGTGCCAGCAGTATCGGACAGGGGGCGTACGAGCAGTACTTC. This gives the protein CASSIGQGAYEQYF.

Only one count was recorded for this clone. CDR3 bases: TGTGCCACCAGAAGGGACTTTCGCACAGATACGCAGTATTTT. Its protein product is CATRRDFRTDTQYF. This chain connects TRBV2 to TRBJ2-3; possible D gene TRBD2, 6 bases. CDR3 length equals 14 residues. Trimming shortened V by 10 bases and J by 1 base, and 15 bases separated the two germline ends. Germline-derived CDR1 and CDR2 are SNHLY and FYNNEI.

There are a few counts of this clone. The chain carries TRBV28 and TRBJ1-2; D not resolved. Looked up from germline, CDR1 is MDHEN and CDR2 is SYDVKM. V shed 8 bases and J shed 4 bases, with 8 bases lying between them. This CDR3 comprises 11 residues. In DNA form, the CDR3 reads TGTGCCAGCGCTACGTCCTATGGCTACACCTTC. Protein sequence: CASATSYGYTF.

The rearrangement joins TRBV6-6 to TRBJ1-3; TRBD1 might be the D (5 bases). Germline lookup yields CDR1 MNHNY and CDR2 SVGAGI (reference sequence). Trimming left V 6 bases short and J 4 bases short, with 16 bases between. CDR3 length: 15 residues. Here the CDR3 reads CASRRSGGVGNTIYF. The CDR3 DNA is TGTGCCAGCAGGAGAAGTGGGGGGGTCGGAAACACCATATATTTT.

This chain links TRBV13 with TRBJ2-2; TRBD2 aligns across 16 bases. The CDR3 is 16 amino acids. Germline-derived CDR1 and CDR2 are PRHDT and FYEKMQ (reference sequence). J lost 6 bases, V lost 5 bases, and 3 bases had no gene match. DNA of the CDR3: TGTGCCAGCAGCCAAGGGACTAGCGGGAGGGCCGGGGAGCTGTTTTTT. Its protein is CASSQGTSGRAGELFF. Based on the CDR3 plus reference TRBV13 and TRBJ2-2, the full variable domain is AAGVIQSPRHLIKEKRETATLKCYPIPRHDTVYWYQQGPGQDPQFLISFYEKMQSDKGSIPDRFSAQQFSDYHSELNMSSLELGDSALYFCASSQGTSGRAGELFFGEGSRLTVL.

The chain links TRBV19 to TRBJ2-1, with D possibly matching TRBD2 (6 bases). The ends were cut back, 3 bases at V and 7 bases at J, with 13 bases in the middle. CDR3 length: 14 amino acids. Germline CDR1 LNHDA, CDR2 SQIVND (reference sequence). CDR3 in amino acids: CASSMELAMNEQFF. The CDR3 bases are TGTGCCAGTAGTATGGAGCTAGCGATGAATGAGCAGTTCTTC.

This clone occurred once. This sequence joins TRBV5-1 and TRBJ2-7; 9 bases agree with TRBD1. Germline CDR1 SGHRS, CDR2 YFSETQ. The CDR3 loop spans 15 amino acids. V lost 4 bases and J lost 2; bases outside the gene matches: 7. CDR3 region: CASSLSGQGTYEQYF. The CDR3 nucleotides are TGCGCCAGCAGCCTATCAGGACAGGGGACCTACGAGCAGTACTTC.

CDR3 DNA: TGTGCCTGGAGTCGTCCGGGACAGGGCTACGAGCAGTACTTC. Translating it yields CAWSRPGQGYEQYF. V is TRBV30 and J is TRBJ2-7; 9 bases line up with TRBD1. The trim removed 2 bases at V and 3 bases at J, leaving 5 bases unmatched. Germline CDR1 GTSNPN, CDR2 SVGIG (reference sequence). The CDR3 contains 14 residues.

This chain links TRBV7-3 with TRBJ2-7; weak D call: TRBD1 (6 bases). CDR3 length: 12 amino acids. V gave up 5 bases and J gave up 5 bases, with 10 bases separating them. Germline CDR1 is SGHTA and CDR2 is FQGTGA. CDR3 protein: CASSEQGHEQYF. The CDR3 DNA reads as TGTGCCAGCAGCGAACAGGGCCACGAGCAGTACTTC.

The J gene is TRBJ1-2, the V gene TRBV9, with 10 bases lining up with TRBD1. The junction had 10 bases not matched to a gene; V was cut back by 0 bases and J by 5 bases. CDR3 length: 17 amino acids. CDR1 and CDR2 (germline): SGDLS, YYNGEE. The CDR3 coding sequence is TGTGCCAGCAGCGTAGGGGACAGGGGACACCGAGTTTATGGCTACACCTTC. Translation: CASSVGDRGHRVYGYTF.

The rearrangement uses TRBV19 and TRBJ2-5, with 10 bases matching TRBD2. In germline, CDR1 is LNHDA, CDR2 SQIVND (reference sequence). The CDR3 sequence is 14 residues long. V lost 5 bases to trimming and J lost 3 bases; unmatched junction nucleotides: 3. CDR3 coding DNA: TGTGCCAGTAGTTCCCTAGCGGGAGAAGAGACCCAGTACTTC. Translated: CASSSLAGEETQYF.

The DNA of the CDR3 is TGTGCCATCAGTGAGACCAAGACAGGGGGCTATGGCTACACCTTC. Encoded protein: CAISETKTGGYGYTF. The rearrangement links TRBV10-3 to TRBJ1-2; TRBD1 aligns across 9 bases. Germline lookup yields CDR1 ENHRY and CDR2 SYGVKD. Trimming took 2 bases from V and 4 from J; bases not matched to a gene: 5. The CDR3 consists of 15 residues.

A few counts support this clone. The chain links TRBV7-2 to TRBJ2-1; TRBD2 matches 12 bases. Germline V gene lookup returns CDR1 SGHTA and CDR2 FQGNSA. Trimming removed 5 bases from V and 7 bases from J; junction bases left unmatched: 12. The CDR3 is 17 residues long. This chain's CDR3 is CASSPRPGTSGLNEQFF. For the CDR3, the DNA is TGTGCCAGCAGCCCGAGACCCGGGACTAGCGGGTTGAATGAGCAGTTCTTC.

The gene calls are TRBV27 and TRBJ1-3; 9 nucleotides agree with TRBD1. V shed 5 bases, J shed 0 bases, and the junction held 14 bases outside the gene matches. The CDR3 totals 19 residues. CDR1 is MNHEY and CDR2 is SMNVEV in the germline V gene (reference sequence). CDR3 in amino acids: CASSKAGTGTVYSGNTIYF. The CDR3 coding sequence is TGTGCCAGCAGTAAAGCCGGGACAGGGACCGTCTACTCTGGAAACACCATATATTTT.

V is TRBV6-4 and J is TRBJ2-3, with D possibly matching TRBD1 (5 bases). Between the trimmed V and J ends, which lost 1 base and 8 bases, there was a span of 10 bases. CDR3 size: 13 residues. Per germline, CDR1 MRHNA and CDR2 SNTAGT. The CDR3 DNA follows: TGTGCCAGCAGTGACTATTGGGGCGGTACGCAGTATTTT. This gives the protein CASSDYWGGTQYF.

The chain carries TRBV5-4 and TRBJ2-7; 11 positions match TRBD1. V lost 3 bases to trimming and J lost 3 bases; unmatched junction nucleotides: 8. Germline CDR1 is SGHNT and CDR2 is YYREEE (reference sequence). This CDR3 spans 16 amino acids. The CDR3 region has the DNA TGTGCCAGCAGCTCGTCCCGGACAGGGGGCTACTACGAGCAGTACTTC. The encoded protein is CASSSSRTGGYYEQYF.

This sequence joins TRBV11-3 and TRBJ2-7; 8 nucleotides agree with TRBD1. J gave up 1 base and V 5 bases, and 7 bases lay outside the gene matches. Germline V gene data show CDR1 as SGHNT and CDR2 as YENEEA. This CDR3 region has 15 residues. Written as DNA, the CDR3 is TGTGCCAGCAGCGGGACCGGGACAGGTTCCTACGAGCAGTACTTC. As protein: CASSGTGTGSYEQYF. The complete variable domain, with remaining parts taken from reference TRBV11-3 and TRBJ2-7, reads EAGVVQSPRYKIIEKKQPVAFWCNPISGHNTLYWYLQNLGQGPELLIRYENEEAVDDSQLPKDRFSAERLKGVDSTLKIQPAELGDSAVYLCASSGTGTGSYEQYFGPGTRLTVT.